The 16 T cell receptor beta chains below were found in one sample sequenced in a study of T cells after yellow fever vaccination. Each CDR3 protein gets one entry after TCRdb re-called the 5' RACE reads with MiXCR. This sample has some 300,000 distinct CDR3 sequences, with around 8.1% found just once. The sample here was PBMCs, taken 35 to 50 days after the first yellow fever vaccination. The receptors here all came from a man younger than 30 who received the YFV17D yellow fever vaccine.

This clonotype was detected only a few times. The CDR3 is CASSPYPEADFGYEQYV. CDR3 in DNA: TGTGCCAGCAGCCCTTATCCCGAAGCGGACTTCGGCTACGAGCAGTACGTC. The rearrangement uses TRBV7-9 and TRBJ2-7, with a tentative D call TRBD2 (5 bases). Between the trimmed V and J ends, which lost 5 bases and 3 bases, there was a span of 23 bases. The CDR3 has 17 amino acids. Germline V gives CDR1 SEHNR, CDR2 FQNEAQ (reference sequence).

This chain joins TRBV12-3 or TRBV12-4 and TRBJ2-1; D may match TRBD1 or TRBD2 (7 bases each). CDR3 length equals 18 residues. The V and J ends lost 6 bases and 2 bases respectively, with 23 bases between them. CDR3 in amino acids: CASRARSAGTDAYNEQFF. The CDR3 nucleotides are TGTGCCAGCAGGGCAAGATCAGCGGGGACAGATGCCTACAATGAGCAGTTCTTC.

V is TRBV5-1 and J is TRBJ2-1; D call uncertain. Deletions cut 0 bases from V and 7 bases from J, with 5 bases between. The length of the CDR3 is 12 residues. Germline CDR1 SGHRS, CDR2 YFSETQ. The CDR3 DNA is TGCGCCAGCAGCTTGGCCATAAATGAGCAGTTCTTC. This codes for CASSLAINEQFF.

Concerning this clonotype itself: At one end the junction does not follow the germline gene, possibly because of a read error. V gene TRBV4-3 combines with J gene TRBJ2-2, with D uncertain. Looked up from germline, CDR1 is LGHNA and CDR2 is YSLEER. The CDR3 is made up of 15 amino acids. In DNA, the CDR3 is TGCGCCAGCAGCCAAGTGTCGCGGAACCCCGGGGAGCTGTTTTTT. It yields the protein CASSQVSRNPGELFF.

This clonotype was observed a handful of times. This sequence joins TRBV19 and TRBJ2-4; possibly TRBD2 for D (5 bases). Germline CDR1 and CDR2: LNHDA and SQIVND (reference sequence). The V end lost 11 bases, the J end lost 0 bases, and 11 bases lay between the germline ends. The CDR3 covers 13 residues. The CDR3 sequence is CAPEEVAKNIQYF. CDR3 DNA: TGTGCCCCAGAGGAGGTAGCCAAAAACATTCAGTACTTC.

This rearrangement joins TRBV20-1 to TRBJ2-2; tentatively, D is TRBD1 (6 bases). Germline loops: CDR1 DFQATT, CDR2 SNEGSKA (reference sequence). Deletions cut 2 bases from V and 1 base from J, with 8 bases between. The length of the CDR3 is 14 residues. The CDR3 bases are TGCAGTGCTAGAATAGGGGGGAACACCGGGGAGCTGTTTTTT. Protein: CSARIGGNTGELFF.

The V gene is TRBV5-5, the J gene TRBJ2-7; D remains unclear. Trimming cost V 1 base and J 0 bases, with 8 bases left between them. Germline assignment: CDR1 SGHKS and CDR2 YYEKEE (reference sequence). The CDR3 totals 14 residues. The CDR3 loop reads CASSLLGLSYEQYF. CDR3 DNA: TGTGCCAGCAGCTTGCTGGGCCTCTCCTACGAGCAGTACTTC.

This chain links TRBV20-1 with TRBJ1-4, with TRBD1 as a possible D gene (5 bases). The CDR3 has 13 amino acids. The germline V gene encodes CDR1 DFQATT and CDR2 SNEGSKA (reference sequence). Trimming stripped 6 bases from V and 4 bases from J, with 12 bases between. DNA of the CDR3: TGCAGTGCCCCGGGACTCTTTAATGAAAAACTGTTTTTT. As protein: CSAPGLFNEKLFF.

This clonotype was counted a few times. The chain has TRBV20-1 and TRBJ2-5, with TRBD1 matching over 9 bases. This CDR3 is 13 amino acids long. Germline-derived CDR1 and CDR2 are DFQATT and SNEGSKA (reference sequence). After removal of 6 bases from V and 2 bases from J, the junction contained 4 bases not matched to a gene. The CDR3 sequence: CSALDRGQETQYF. CDR3 in DNA: TGCAGTGCCCTGGACAGGGGACAAGAGACCCAGTACTTC.

This clonotype was found many times. The V gene is TRBV4-2, the J gene TRBJ2-3; no clear D gene. Germline V CDR1 and CDR2: LGHNA, YNFKEQ. The V end was cut by 0 bases, the J end by 0 bases, with 7 bases between. The CDR3 spans 15 residues. The CDR3 coding sequence is TGTGCCAGCAGCCAAGATAAGACTAGCACAGATACGCAGTATTTT. Residues: CASSQDKTSTDTQYF.

This clonotype was seen a few times. V is TRBV12-3 or TRBV12-4 and J is TRBJ1-5; TRBD1 matches 9 bases. J gave up 2 bases and V 3 bases, and 8 bases lay outside the gene matches. The CDR3 consists of 17 residues. The CDR3 protein is CASSFRVQGARNQPQHF. The CDR3 DNA is TGTGCCAGCAGTTTCCGGGTACAGGGGGCTCGCAATCAGCCCCAGCATTTT.

There are a few counts of this clonotype. This chain connects TRBV7-9 to TRBJ1-6, with 7 bases lining up with TRBD1. V was pared by 5 bases and J by 9 bases, with 10 bases of the junction left unmatched. Germline CDR1 reads SEHNR; CDR2 reads FQNEAQ (reference sequence). The CDR3 runs 15 residues. CDR3: CASSPWTGGGSPLHF. The CDR3 nucleotides are TGTGCCAGCAGCCCCTGGACAGGAGGGGGTTCACCCCTCCACTTT.

This clonotype was seen a few times. This chain connects TRBV29-1 to TRBJ2-5, with 11 bases identical to TRBD2. The CDR3 runs to 13 residues. Germline V gene lookup returns CDR1 SQVTM and CDR2 ANQGSEA. The V gene end was trimmed by 5 bases and the J gene end by 4 bases; junction bases not matched to a gene: 3. The CDR3 DNA is TGCAGCGTTCCCGGGACTAGCGGAGAGACCCAGTACTTC. Amino acid sequence: CSVPGTSGETQYF. Variable domain in full (rest from reference TRBV29-1 and TRBJ2-5): SAVISQKPSRDICQRGTSLTIQCQVDSQVTMMFWYRQQPGQSLTLIATANQGSEATYESGFVIDKFPISRPNLTFSTLTVSNMSPEDSSIYLCSVPGTSGETQYFGPGTRLLVL.

This clonotype was recorded a few times. The chain joins TRBV20-1 to TRBJ1-1; no clear D gene. CDR1 and CDR2 from the germline V gene are DFQATT and SNEGSKA (reference sequence). The CDR3 consists of 15 residues. Deletions cut 0 bases from V and 12 bases from J, with 23 bases between. The CDR3 sequence: CSARDRKNGWGESFF. The CDR3 nucleotides read TGCAGTGCTAGAGATCGCAAAAATGGATGGGGTGAGTCTTTCTTT.

This clonotype occurred a few times. V gene TRBV13 combines with J gene TRBJ1-2; perhaps TRBD1 as D (5 bases). Looked up from germline, CDR1 is PRHDT and CDR2 is FYEKMQ (reference sequence). There are 19 residues in the CDR3. V was clipped by 2 bases and J by 4 bases, with 26 bases between them. This CDR3 reads CASSLYRKGLHTPIYGYTF. The CDR3 region has the DNA TGTGCCAGCAGCTTATACCGCAAGGGGCTCCACACCCCGATCTATGGCTACACCTTC.

This chain connects TRBV4-1 to TRBJ1-1; unclear D gene. The germline V gene has CDR1 MGHRA and CDR2 YSYEKL. V was cut by 0 bases and J by 2 bases, with 7 bases left in between. This CDR3 is built from 14 residues. CDR3 sequence: CASSQEPANTEAFF. The CDR3, as DNA: TGCGCCAGCAGCCAAGAGCCAGCAAACACTGAAGCTTTCTTT.